A single sample is the source of the 15 T cell receptor beta chains below, sequenced in a study of identical twins. TCRdb reprocessed the 5' RACE reads via MiXCR and lists one record per CDR3 protein. The sample has around 220,000 distinct CDR3 sequences, under 12% seen once; the top ten hold approximately 11%. The sequenced sample was memory T cells sorted from blood. The receptors were sampled from a man aged 50-60 years in good health.

In this sample, this clonotype turned up many times. CDR3 loop: CSARVGSGQGYNEQFF. The CDR3 nucleotides read TGCAGTGCTAGAGTCGGGTCGGGGCAGGGCTACAATGAGCAGTTCTTC. The genes are TRBV20-1 and TRBJ2-1; D is possibly TRBD1 or TRBD2 (5 bases each). The CDR3 contains 16 residues. CDR1 DFQATT and CDR2 SNEGSKA come from the germline V gene (reference sequence). Trimming removed 1 base from V and 3 bases from J, with 16 bases in between.

This clonotype has at least ten counts. This chain uses TRBV4-1 with TRBJ2-5; TRBD1 might be the D (5 bases). The CDR3 runs to 15 residues. Germline-derived CDR1 and CDR2 are MGHRA and YSYEKL. Trimming removed 4 bases from V and 2 bases from J, with 14 bases in between. CDR3 residues: CASSRQPGDQETQYF. CDR3 in DNA: TGCGCCAGCAGCCGACAGCCGGGTGATCAAGAGACCCAGTACTTC.

The table lists this clonotype with many counts. The J gene is TRBJ1-1, the V gene TRBV18, with D perhaps TRBD1 (6 bases). The CDR3 is made up of 13 amino acids. Trimming removed 6 bases at V and 0 bases at J, with 8 bases between. The germline V gene encodes CDR1 KGHSH and CDR2 LQKENI. This CDR3 is CASSQGMNTEAFF. The CDR3 coding sequence is TGTGCCAGCTCGCAGGGGATGAACACTGAAGCTTTCTTT.

This clonotype has ten or more counts. This chain joins TRBV4-1 and TRBJ2-3, with 10 bases matching TRBD2. Germline V gene data show CDR1 as MGHRA and CDR2 as YSYEKL. Germline trimming cut 1 base from V and 9 bases from J; bases unmatched to any gene: 16. The length of the CDR3 is 18 residues. The CDR3 DNA reads as TGCGCCAGCAGCCAAGGATGGCCTAGCGGGGGAGCCGGGAGAACGCAGTATTTT. Translation gives CASSQGWPSGGAGRTQYF.

This clonotype was seen at least ten times. The chain has TRBV4-3 and TRBJ2-1; possibly TRBD2 for D (6 bases). This CDR3 spans 16 amino acids. The germline V gene has CDR1 LGHNA and CDR2 YSLEER. The ends were cut back, 1 base at V and 7 bases at J, with 17 bases in the middle. DNA for the CDR3: TGCGCCAGCAGCCAAGGGGGGACTTCTCTCACTAATGAGCAGTTCTTC. This gives the protein CASSQGGTSLTNEQFF.

This clonotype was found a few times. The CDR3 here is CASSLAGQGGDEQFF. The CDR3 nucleotides read TGTGCCAGCAGCTTAGCAGGACAGGGCGGGGATGAGCAGTTCTTC. The chain joins TRBV7-8 to TRBJ2-1; TRBD1 matches at 8 bases. Germline trimming cut 0 bases from V and 8 bases from J; bases unmatched to any gene: 6. Germline V gives CDR1 SGHVS, CDR2 FQNEAQ. The CDR3 has 15 amino acids.

This clonotype occurred many times. The rearrangement uses TRBV4-2 and TRBJ1-5, with D maybe TRBD1 (6 bases). Trimming removed 0 bases at V and 9 bases at J, with 15 bases between. The CDR3 totals 15 residues. Germline V lookup: CDR1 LGHNA, CDR2 YNFKEQ. This CDR3 is CASSQDQGPQRPQHF. The DNA of the CDR3 is TGTGCCAGCAGCCAAGATCAGGGGCCCCAGAGGCCCCAGCATTTT.

J is TRBJ1-1 and V is TRBV6-5, with TRBD1 as a possible D gene (6 bases). Per germline, CDR1 MNHEY and CDR2 SVGAGI. Between the trimmed V and J ends, which lost 2 bases and 2 bases, there was a span of 12 bases. This CDR3 has 15 amino acids. In DNA, the CDR3 is TGTGCCAGCAGTTACGGGGGAGGGGGAAACACTGAAGCTTTCTTT. This gives the protein CASSYGGGGNTEAFF.

The CDR3 bases are TGTGCCAGCAGCCGGGACGGTTTCGAGCAGTACTTC. It specifies CASSRDGFEQYF. The rearrangement uses TRBV7-8 and TRBJ2-7, with D possibly being TRBD1 or TRBD2 (5 bases each). The CDR3 totals 12 residues. CDR1 and CDR2 (germline): SGHVS, FQNEAQ. Trimming took off 5 bases at V and 6 bases at J, with 11 bases between the two ends.

This clonotype occurred many times. Here the CDR3 reads CASSLVLLAGGSNEQFF. CDR3 DNA sequence: TGTGCCAGCAGTCTTGTACTACTAGCGGGGGGTAGCAATGAGCAGTTCTTC. The chain uses TRBV12-3 or TRBV12-4 and TRBJ2-1; 12 nucleotides line up with TRBD2. V was clipped by 5 bases and J by 6 bases; unmatched bases: 11. This CDR3 comprises 17 residues.

This clonotype was observed many times. The chain carries TRBV14 and TRBJ2-5; the D is unclear. CDR1 and CDR2 (germline): SGHDN, FVKESK. There are 17 residues in the CDR3. Trimming pared 0 bases from V and 4 bases from J, leaving 18 bases between. DNA of the CDR3: TGTGCCAGCAGCCAAGAACATTTCTCGAAGATTGGAGAGACCCAGTACTTC. This codes for CASSQEHFSKIGETQYF.

This clonotype was seen many times. The genes are TRBV4-3 and TRBJ2-7; 7 nucleotides align to TRBD1. Trimming cost V 1 base and J 4 bases; bases outside gene matches: 1. The CDR3 is 13 residues long. Germline CDR1 reads LGHNA; CDR2 reads YSLEER. The CDR3 region is CASSQGTGYEQYF. In DNA, the CDR3 is TGCGCCAGCAGCCAAGGGACAGGATACGAGCAGTACTTC.

This clonotype was counted between two and nine times. The chain has TRBV9 and TRBJ1-4; D call uncertain. There are 15 residues in the CDR3. The V end lost 0 bases, the J end lost 8 bases, and 14 bases lay between the germline ends. Germline V gene lookup returns CDR1 SGDLS and CDR2 YYNGEE. The CDR3 loop is CASSVAQGRREKLFF. CDR3 coding DNA: TGTGCCAGCAGCGTAGCACAAGGGAGGAGAGAAAAACTGTTTTTT.

This clonotype was counted once. This chain joins TRBV11-2 and TRBJ2-1; 12 bases match TRBD2. The germline gives CDR1 SGHAT, CDR2 FQNNGV. Trimming at V came to 3 bases and at J to 8 bases, leaving 11 bases not matched to a gene. This CDR3 is 17 amino acids long. CDR3 protein: CASSLGKTSGSLDEQFF. CDR3 nucleotides: TGTGCCAGCAGCTTGGGCAAGACTAGCGGGAGTTTAGATGAGCAGTTCTTC.

Ten or more counts support this clonotype. J is TRBJ1-3 and V is TRBV10-3; 7 nucleotides match TRBD1. CDR1 and CDR2 from the germline V gene are ENHRY and SYGVKD. The CDR3 has 15 residues. The ends lost 4 bases at V and 4 bases at J; junction bases unmatched: 7. The CDR3 is CAISGPTGLGNTIYF. CDR3 nucleotides: TGTGCCATCAGTGGCCCGACAGGGTTAGGAAACACCATATATTTT.